This T cell receptor (beta chain) was captured by sequencing in a study of blood T cell repertoires in COVID-19. Background on the study: In each case, the material was cDNA or gDNA derived from T cells, B-cell-depleted T cells, or PBMCs.

How the authors handled the data: Estimation of nucleated cell counts was performed using reference gene primer amplification. TCRdb's copy holds only in-frame clones and misses some; the assay was immunoSEQ multiplex PCR. V and J calls and clone size follow that table, whereas D and trimming were derived from the DNA. Among about 300,000 clones listed, roughly 85% were seen once. CDR1 and CDR2 from the germline V gene are LGHNA and YNFKEQ. This CDR3 has 14 residues. V lost 2 bases and J 11 bases, leaving 13 bases between the germline ends. Recruitment covered under 25 US areas and drew participants whose ages spanned 18 to 89 years. Membership in each cohort depended on participant-reported clinical history.

The chain is built from TRBV4-2 and TRBJ1-6; D not resolved. The sequencing input was PBMCs or T cells enriched from blood (not recorded which). This sequence was found in a young man who had recovered from COVID-19. The CDR3 region has the DNA TGTGCCAGCAGCCAAAGAAAATTGGGAGCACCCCTCCACTTT. As protein: CASSQRKLGAPLHF.